The T cell receptor beta chain described here comes from a study of T cells expressing NK-cell markers. TCRdb reanalyzed the 5' RACE reads, giving one entry per CDR3 protein sequence and no DNA. This sample's clone table lists 300,000 to 500,000 distinct CDR3 sequences. The sample comprised blood T cells: a sorted CD56 or NKG2C T cell subset, CD4+ or CD8+ T cells, or bulk PBMC T cells (not recorded which). This receptor was identified in a woman aged 45-59 years in good health.

CDR3 in amino acids: CASSLLLLGQGVQTQYF. The chain links TRBV12-3 or TRBV12-4 to TRBJ2-5; absent DNA, TCRdb's TRBD1 call cannot be checked. The CDR3 totals 17 residues.